This TCR beta chain was profiled in a study of blood T cell repertoires in COVID-19. For the study at large: The cDNA or gDNA used as material had been derived from T cells, B-cell-depleted T cells, or PBMCs.

This clone has a handful of counts. Sequencing used immunoSEQ multiplex PCR; TCRdb keeps in-frame clones, though not all of them. The sample holds a few hundred thousand clones, 84% seen once. This CDR3 is 19 amino acids long. This chain links TRBV21-1 with TRBJ2-4; TRBD2, the table's D call, was not compared with the DNA. TRBV21-1 is termed a pseudogene. This sequence was found in a person between 65 and 80 years old with COVID-19, enrolled during active disease. Sequencing was carried out using peripheral blood. The DNA for the CDR3 is TGTGCCAGCAGCTCATTCCCGGAGGGAGCAGGATTAGCCAAAAACATTCAGTACTTC. Residues: CASSSFPEGAGLAKNIQYF.